This entry features one T cell receptor beta chain sequence. This clone was found a few times. There is no known antigen for this receptor. Nothing much larger sits one base from this clone, and base qualities are not available. Each collaborating institution followed its own protocols to collect whole blood in K2EDTA tubes. Collaborator samples were shipped for TCRbeta analysis as frozen whole blood, isolated PBMCs, or DNA extracted from either sample type. The data stem from a study of blood T cell repertoires in COVID-19 (dated by TCRdb to the early 2020s). Some background on the complete study: Samples covering the acute and convalescent phases of COVID-19 were provided by collaborators in the United States, Italy and Spain. Subjects who had been exposed to COVID-19, were actively infected with it, or had recovered from it provided the deeply sampled blood TCRbeta repertoires that made up the dataset. The repertoires were released in a freely available public database intended as a resource for research on the immune response to SARS-CoV-2. Samples came from the ongoing ImmuneRACE study (first 160 participants) plus 1,254 subjects from 6 global collaborators. A de-identified subject ID, COVID-19 status, age in years and sex were almost always included in the sample metadata. The material from the prospective study consisted of cDNA or gDNA derived from T cells, B-cell-depleted T cells, or PBMCs. Where HLA class I and class II types were available, the types were taken from metadata supplied by the sample provider, not from assay-based typing.

The immunoSEQ Assay, a bias-controlled multiplex PCR, was used to amplify TCRbeta CDR3 regions from genomic DNA. From the authors' description of their analysis: Within the assay, amplification of reference gene primers was used to estimate how many nucleated cells each sample contained. To quantify the absolute abundance of each unique TCRbeta CDR3 rearrangement, sequence reads were collapsed and filtered. For each sample, productive Simpson clonality was calculated by taking the square root of Simpson's diversity index across productive rearrangements. TCRdb obtained this table from immuneACCESS and retained in-frame rearrangements with V and J assigned. These tables miss some clones; where compared with another copy, unresolved V genes account for less than half of the shortfall, and the remainder is unexplained. V and J calls and clone size are as listed in that table; D and trimming were resolved from the DNA. The sample has 50,000 to 70,000 clones on record, roughly 86% of them singletons. The ten most abundant clones make up around 6.9% of the sample.

CDR1 LNHDA and CDR2 SQIVND were looked up in the germline V gene (reference sequence). Relative to germline, V is missing 5 bases and J is missing 1 base, with 8 bases of the junction outside any gene match. The CDR3 runs 18 amino acids, cysteine and phenylalanine included. Just the 54-base CDR3 DNA is kept, in frame starting at base 1. Overall study results and their limits: How much clinical and demographic metadata was included differed by source and by participant, and the metadata was provided uncurated.

The sequencing sample was made of peripheral blood. The clonotype was recovered from a man aged 60 to 69 with active or convalescent COVID-19. The rearranged chain carries TRBV19 and TRBJ2-6; the central 10 bases match TRBD1. The DNA is as follows: TGTGCCAGTAGTTCACCGGGACAGGGGAGTTCTGGGGCCAACGTCCTGACTTTC. Its protein product is CASSSPGQGSSGANVLTF. The CDR3 plus the reference TRBV19 and TRBJ2-6 genes for the other parts give the full variable domain: DGGITQSPKYLFRKEGQNVTLSCEQNLNHDAMYWYRQDPGQGLRLIYYSQIVNDFQKGDIAEGYSVSREKKESFPLTVTSAQKNPTAFYLCASSSPGQGSSGANVLTFGAGSRLTVL.